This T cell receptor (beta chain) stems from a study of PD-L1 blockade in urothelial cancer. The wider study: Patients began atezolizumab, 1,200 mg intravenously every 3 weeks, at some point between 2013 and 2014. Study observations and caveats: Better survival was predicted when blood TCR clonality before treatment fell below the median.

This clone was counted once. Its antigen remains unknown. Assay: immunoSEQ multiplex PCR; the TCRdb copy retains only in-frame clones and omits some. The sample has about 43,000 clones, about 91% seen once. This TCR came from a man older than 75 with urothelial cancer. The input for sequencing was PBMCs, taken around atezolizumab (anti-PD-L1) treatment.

CDR3 protein: CASRLIYEQYF. CDR3 nucleotides: TGTGCCAGCAGACTGATCTACGAGCAGTACTTC. The chain recombines TRBV7-2 with TRBJ2-7; no clear D gene. The CDR3 contains 11 residues. Trimming shortened V by 6 bases and J by 3 bases, and 6 bases separated the two germline ends. CDR1 is SGHTA and CDR2 is FQGNSA in the germline V gene.